Shown below are 13 T cell receptor beta chains from a single sample sequenced in a study of blood T cell repertoires in COVID-19. The data were produced by immunoSEQ multiplex PCR, yet TCRdb's version contains in-frame clones alone and is incomplete. Seen here are approximately 440,000 clones, 80% to 95% observed once, and the top ten hold 0.6%. The material sequenced was PBMCs or T cells enriched from blood (not recorded which). The source of these receptors is a young man who had recovered from COVID-19.

This chain joins TRBV28 and TRBJ1-2; D remains ambiguous. The CDR3 has 15 amino acids. CDR1 MDHEN and CDR2 SYDVKM come from the germline V gene. The V gene lost 8 bases and the J gene lost 2 bases, with 18 bases spanning the gap. DNA for the CDR3: TGTGCCAGCCAGACCCCGGGAAGCGCAAACTATGGCTACACCTTC. It yields the protein CASQTPGSANYGYTF.

The chain joins TRBV2 to TRBJ1-2; 9 bases map to TRBD1. Germline CDR1 SNHLY, CDR2 FYNNEI. The V and J ends lost 5 bases and 5 bases, in that order; junction bases with no gene match: 6. The CDR3 spans 14 residues. The CDR3, as DNA: TGTGCCAGCAGTTTACAGGGGGCAGGGTATGGCTACACCTTC. Residues: CASSLQGAGYGYTF.

The chain couples TRBV28 to TRBJ1-4; 7 nucleotides agree with TRBD1. CDR1 MDHEN and CDR2 SYDVKM come from the germline V gene. Trimming cost V 6 bases and J 8 bases; bases outside gene matches: 12. There are 15 residues in the CDR3. CDR3 sequence reads: CASRDSRDSDEKLFF. CDR3 DNA: TGTGCCAGCAGGGACAGTCGGGACAGCGACGAAAAACTGTTTTTT.

The chain joins TRBV19 to TRBJ1-5, with 10 bases lining up with TRBD1. Germline CDR1 reads LNHDA; CDR2 reads SQIVND (reference sequence). The trim removed 7 bases at V and 7 bases at J, leaving 7 bases unmatched. There are 14 residues in the CDR3. The DNA for the CDR3 is TGTGCCAGTAAAGTGACAGGGGGCTTGCAGCCCCAGCATTTT. Protein sequence: CASKVTGGLQPQHF. The full variable domain, rest sourced from reference TRBV19 and TRBJ1-5, is DGGITQSPKYLFRKEGQNVTLSCEQNLNHDAMYWYRQDPGQGLRLIYYSQIVNDFQKGDIAEGYSVSREKKESFPLTVTSAQKNPTAFYLCASKVTGGLQPQHFGDGTRLSIL.

The chain couples TRBV2 to TRBJ1-1; TRBD1 agrees at 8 bases. Per germline, CDR1 SNHLY and CDR2 FYNNEI. There are 15 residues in the CDR3. The J segment lost 3 bases and the V segment lost 6 bases, leaving 9 bases of the junction unmatched. CDR3 sequence (DNA): TGTGCCAGCAGCCGTCAGACAGGGGAGTACACTGAAGCTTTCTTT. Encoded protein: CASSRQTGEYTEAFF.

The rearrangement uses TRBV7-9 and TRBJ1-2; 7 bases are shared with TRBD1. The V gene end was trimmed by 11 bases and the J gene end by 5 bases; junction bases not matched to a gene: 5. Per the germline V gene, CDR1 is SEHNR and CDR2 is FQNEAQ (reference sequence). The CDR3 is 11 amino acids. The CDR3 loop is CASQGVYGYTF. For the CDR3, the DNA is TGTGCCTCTCAGGGGGTGTATGGCTACACCTTC.

The chain carries TRBV10-1 and TRBJ1-2, with D perhaps TRBD1 (5 bases). CDR1 and CDR2 (germline): WNHNN, SYGVQD (reference sequence). Trimming shortened V by 8 bases and J by 4 bases, and 11 bases separated the two germline ends. This CDR3 spans 12 amino acids. The CDR3 nucleotides are TGCGCCAGCGGGGAAGACAGCTATGGCTACACCTTC. Its protein is CASGEDSYGYTF.

This chain links TRBV9 with TRBJ2-7, with 8 bases aligning to TRBD1. Germline CDR1 and CDR2: SGDLS and YYNGEE. V was pared by 3 bases and J by 5 bases, with 10 bases of the junction left unmatched. CDR3 length: 15 amino acids. DNA of the CDR3: TGTGCCAGCAGCGCACCCCCGGGACAGGACAACGAGCAGTACTTC. Its translation: CASSAPPGQDNEQYF.

The chain is built from TRBV5-4 and TRBJ1-1; 7 positions match TRBD1. The CDR3 extends over 14 amino acids. CDR1 is SGHNT, CDR2 YYREEE, per germline (reference sequence). V was pared by 5 bases and J by 1 base, with 5 bases of the junction left unmatched. The CDR3 bases are TGTGCCAGCAGTTCCGGGACAGAGAACACTGAAGCTTTCTTT. Protein product: CASSSGTENTEAFF.

This rearrangement joins TRBV7-9 to TRBJ2-7; D gene ambiguous. Looked up from germline, CDR1 is SEHNR and CDR2 is FQNEAQ (reference sequence). The CDR3 is made up of 16 amino acids. V lost 5 bases, J lost 0 bases, and 17 bases lay in between. CDR3 protein: CASSPLLVLSSYEQYF. In DNA, the CDR3 is TGTGCCAGCAGCCCGCTTCTGGTGCTAAGCTCCTACGAGCAGTACTTC.

This chain links TRBV19 with TRBJ1-5; 7 bases fit TRBD1. The CDR3 covers 15 residues. Germline V CDR1 and CDR2: LNHDA, SQIVND (reference sequence). V lost 7 bases and J lost 1; bases outside the gene matches: 7. This CDR3 is CASTTGAGSNQPQHF. CDR3 DNA sequence: TGTGCCAGTACTACAGGGGCGGGCAGCAATCAGCCCCAGCATTTT.

This clone was seen a single time. This sequence joins TRBV18 and TRBJ1-2; D remains ambiguous. V gave up 0 bases and J gave up 14 bases, with 16 bases separating them. Germline CDR1 KGHSH, CDR2 LQKENI. The CDR3 is made up of 13 amino acids. CDR3 nucleotides: TGTGCCAGCTCACCACCGATAGCACCCTCTAAAACCTTC. It yields the protein CASSPPIAPSKTF.

The rearrangement joins TRBV2 to TRBJ2-1, with D unclear. Per germline, CDR1 SNHLY and CDR2 FYNNEI. The CDR3 loop spans 13 amino acids. Trimming took 6 bases from V and 4 from J, leaving 10 bases between them. The DNA for the CDR3 is TGTGCCAGCAGCGAAACAGAGTACAATGAGCAGTTCTTC. Its translation: CASSETEYNEQFF.